The 28 T cell receptor beta chains below all came from one sample that was sequenced in a study of cytomegalovirus exposure and HLA in healthy donors. Both 60 Vbeta primers and 13 Jbeta primers went into the PCR. Data came from immunoSEQ multiplex PCR; TCRdb stores just in-frame clones and leaves some out. The profile covers more than 110,000 clones, with 55% to 80% appearing a single time and approximately 15% taken by the ten largest. Sequencing used PBMCs. The receptors originated from a human donor in good health.

The rearrangement uses TRBV7-2 and TRBJ2-3; D gene uncertain. Germline V gives CDR1 SGHTA, CDR2 FQGNSA. The V and J ends lost 3 bases and 7 bases respectively, with 11 bases between them. The CDR3 is 13 amino acids. This CDR3 reads CASSFSLTNTQYF. Written as DNA, the CDR3 is TGTGCCAGCAGCTTTTCACTAACGAATACGCAGTATTTT.

The V gene is TRBV19, the J gene TRBJ1-5; D gene ambiguous. The CDR3 is made up of 17 amino acids. The V end was cut by 5 bases, the J end by 0 bases, with 17 bases between. Germline V gives CDR1 LNHDA, CDR2 SQIVND (reference sequence). The DNA for the CDR3 is TGTGCCAGTAGTCCTCCTCCCAGGTCCGGTAGCAATCAGCCCCAGCATTTT. This sequence encodes CASSPPPRSGSNQPQHF.

The V and J genes are TRBV28 and TRBJ1-5; D perhaps matches TRBD1 (5 bases). Per the germline V gene, CDR1 is MDHEN and CDR2 is SYDVKM. CDR3 length: 12 amino acids. For the CDR3, the DNA is TGTGCTACCCGGGGGATCGGACAGCCCCAGCATTTT. Translation gives CATRGIGQPQHF.

The sample holds one count of this clone. The chain has TRBV6-5 and TRBJ2-5, with 7 bases lining up with TRBD1. The closer fit of TRBJ2-7 to the DNA end suggests the J call may be wrong. Germline V lookup: CDR1 MNHEY, CDR2 SVGAGI. The CDR3 spans 14 residues. The CDR3 spells CASSYGTEPYEQYF. The CDR3 nucleotides are TGTGCCAGCAGTTACGGGACAGAACCCTACGAGCAGTACTTC.

The V and J genes are TRBV5-6 and TRBJ2-7; weak D call: TRBD1 (5 bases). The CDR3 consists of 14 residues. Trimming took 2 bases from V and 1 from J, leaving 10 bases between them. CDR1 and CDR2 (germline): SGHDT, YYEEEE. The CDR3 loop is CASSFNPGSYEQYF. The DNA of the CDR3 is TGTGCCAGCAGCTTCAATCCAGGGTCCTACGAGCAGTACTTC.

This rearrangement joins TRBV7-2 to TRBJ2-7; D not resolved. The CDR3 loop spans 13 amino acids. Germline V gene sequence: CDR1 SGHTA, CDR2 FQGNSA. Trimming removed 5 bases from V and 2 bases from J, with 10 bases in between. CDR3 residues: CASSPSRTYEQYF. The CDR3 DNA reads as TGTGCCAGCAGCCCCTCGCGGACCTACGAGCAGTACTTC.

This sequence joins TRBV7-2 and TRBJ2-1; perhaps TRBD1 as D (8 bases). V lost 4 bases and J 9 bases, leaving 16 bases between the germline ends. In germline, CDR1 is SGHTA, CDR2 FQGNSA. The CDR3 consists of 14 residues. The chain's CDR3 is CASSSLDREGEQFF. The CDR3, as DNA: TGTGCCAGCAGCTCTCTGGACAGGGAGGGTGAGCAGTTCTTC.

This sequence joins TRBV6-5 and TRBJ2-3; a possible D gene is TRBD2 (6 bases). V was shortened by 7 bases and J by 3 bases, with 14 bases between the two germline ends. CDR3 size: 14 residues. Germline assignment: CDR1 MNHEY and CDR2 SVGAGI. The CDR3, as DNA: TGTGCCAGCAAGGTCGGGACTGGGACAGATACGCAGTATTTT. This encodes CASKVGTGTDTQYF.

This rearrangement joins TRBV5-5 to TRBJ2-7; 9 nucleotides match TRBD1. Germline values: CDR1 SGHKS, CDR2 YYEKEE (reference sequence). Germline trimming cut 4 bases from V and 0 bases from J; bases unmatched to any gene: 5. This CDR3 spans 15 amino acids. The CDR3 nucleotides read TGTGCCAGCAGCCTAAGGACAGGGGACTCCTACGAGCAGTACTTC. Its translation is CASSLRTGDSYEQYF.

V and J are TRBV4-1 and TRBJ2-4; 7 nucleotides line up with TRBD2. CDR1 is MGHRA and CDR2 is YSYEKL in the germline V gene. CDR3 length: 18 residues. The ends lost 1 base at V and 1 base at J; junction bases unmatched: 10. The CDR3 sequence: CASSQVTSRLFAKNIQYF. CDR3 coding DNA: TGCGCCAGCAGCCAAGTGACTAGCCGTCTGTTCGCCAAAAACATTCAGTACTTC.

The chain joins TRBV5-1 to TRBJ1-5, with 10 bases matching TRBD1. J was trimmed by 0 bases and V by 3 bases; bases with no gene match: 12. Per the germline V gene, CDR1 is SGHRS and CDR2 is YFSETQ. The CDR3 totals 19 residues. In DNA form, the CDR3 reads TGCGCCAGCAGCTCTGGGACAGGGGATGGAGGGGTTAGCAATCAGCCCCAGCATTTT. Encoded protein: CASSSGTGDGGVSNQPQHF.

The rearrangement joins TRBV29-1 to TRBJ1-3; the D is unclear. The CDR3 loop spans 14 amino acids. V shed 4 bases and J shed 0 bases, with 10 bases lying between them. Per germline, CDR1 SQVTM and CDR2 ANQGSEA. CDR3 sequence (DNA): TGCAGCGTTGTGGCGGGCGGCTCTGGAAACACCATATATTTT. It codes for CSVVAGGSGNTIYF.

The chain is built from TRBV5-1 and TRBJ2-7; D unresolved. V lost 0 bases to trimming and J lost 6 bases, with 13 bases between them. Germline-derived CDR1 and CDR2 are SGHRS and YFSETQ. This CDR3 has 14 residues. The CDR3 bases are TGCGCCAGCAGCTTGGTTCAGTCCTCCAGCGAGCAGTACTTC. Its translation is CASSLVQSSSEQYF.

This clone has just one count. The V call is TRBV13, the J call TRBJ2-4, with 8 bases that match TRBD1. Germline V gives CDR1 PRHDT, CDR2 FYEKMQ (reference sequence). J lost 7 bases, V lost 6 bases, and 11 bases had no gene match. There are 15 residues in the CDR3. CDR3 in amino acids: CASSRRTGQANIQYF. CDR3 nucleotide sequence: TGTGCCAGCAGTAGGCGGACAGGGCAAGCGAACATTCAGTACTTC.

V usage is TRBV6-6 and J usage is TRBJ1-2; D is perhaps TRBD1 (5 bases). CDR3 length equals 15 residues. V dropped 6 bases and J dropped 7 bases, with 21 bases sitting between them. Germline-derived CDR1 and CDR2 are MNHNY and SVGAGI (reference sequence). CDR3 nucleotide sequence: TGTGCCAGCAGCACCCTTAACCTCAGGGACTCTGGCTACACCTTC. It specifies CASSTLNLRDSGYTF.

The rearrangement links TRBV11-3 to TRBJ2-7; 7 positions agree with TRBD1. J lost 2 bases, V lost 4 bases, and 11 bases had no gene match. Germline CDR1 and CDR2: SGHNT and YENEEA. This CDR3 has 16 amino acids. The CDR3 DNA follows: TGTGCCAGCAGCTCAAGCCGGACAGGTGTCCCCTACGAGCAGTACTTC. It translates to CASSSSRTGVPYEQYF.

The gene calls are TRBV6-1 and TRBJ2-7; tentative D call: TRBD2 (6 bases). CDR3 length equals 14 residues. Germline V gene data show CDR1 as MNHNS and CDR2 as SASEGT. The V end was cut by 2 bases, the J end by 2 bases, with 10 bases between. This CDR3 reads CASSEYGGPYEQYF. Written as DNA, the CDR3 is TGTGCCAGCAGTGAATATGGAGGGCCCTACGAGCAGTACTTC.

The rearrangement links TRBV7-9 to TRBJ2-3, with D possibly TRBD2 on 8 matching bases. Germline CDR1 SEHNR, CDR2 FQNEAQ (reference sequence). The CDR3 spans 15 residues. V lost 5 bases to trimming and J lost 7 bases, with 19 bases between them. CDR3 in DNA: TGTGCCAGCAGCACGGGAGGGGGACAGCAGCATACGCAGTATTTT. Encoded protein: CASSTGGGQQHTQYF.

The gene calls are TRBV7-2 and TRBJ2-7; D ambiguous. V lost 3 bases and J 1 base, leaving 13 bases between the germline ends. The CDR3 runs to 15 residues. Per germline, CDR1 SGHTA and CDR2 FQGNSA. The CDR3 here is CASSLTFYASYEQYF. CDR3 sequence (DNA): TGTGCCAGCAGCTTGACTTTTTATGCATCCTACGAGCAGTACTTC.

The chain joins TRBV12-5 to TRBJ1-4; no reliable D call. V dropped 2 bases and J dropped 7 bases, with 17 bases sitting between them. Germline CDR1 and CDR2: LGHNT and FRNRAP. The CDR3 totals 16 residues. The CDR3 sequence: CASGLSPGRRGEKLFF. The CDR3 bases are TGTGCTAGTGGTTTGTCCCCCGGCAGACGAGGTGAAAAACTGTTTTTT.

The genes are TRBV30 and TRBJ1-3; the D is unclear. Looked up from germline, CDR1 is GTSNPN and CDR2 is SVGIG (reference sequence). V was clipped by 0 bases and J by 2 bases, with 11 bases between them. The CDR3 is 15 residues long. The CDR3 sequence is CAWSVAWQAGNTIYF. The CDR3 bases are TGTGCCTGGAGTGTAGCTTGGCAGGCTGGAAACACCATATATTTT.

The chain employs TRBV6-6 and TRBJ2-7; tentative D call: TRBD2 (6 bases). Trimming removed 5 bases from V and 6 bases from J, with 11 bases in between. Germline V gene lookup returns CDR1 MNHNY and CDR2 SVGAGI (reference sequence). The length of the CDR3 is 12 residues. CDR3 sequence reads: CASSVRRGEQYF. DNA for the CDR3: TGTGCCAGCAGTGTTCGGCGGGGCGAGCAGTACTTC.

V usage is TRBV5-8 and J usage is TRBJ1-2, with D hard to call. Germline CDR1 is SGHTS and CDR2 is YDEGEE. This CDR3 comprises 13 residues. With 6 bases removed from V and 8 bases from J, the gap between germline ends came to 17 bases. The CDR3 region has the DNA TGTGCCAGCACCTCTTGGTCTATCGGGGGCTACACCTTC. Amino acids: CASTSWSIGGYTF.

The chain employs TRBV5-1 and TRBJ2-1; TRBD1 agrees at 10 bases. V shed 4 bases, J shed 12 bases, and the junction held 10 bases outside the gene matches. This CDR3 spans 14 amino acids. Germline V gene data show CDR1 as SGHRS and CDR2 as YFSETQ. This chain's CDR3 is CASSGGTGVYSQFF. The CDR3 DNA is TGCGCCAGCAGCGGGGGGACAGGGGTATACTCGCAGTTCTTC.

This clone was detected only a few times. The chain has TRBV7-8 and TRBJ1-2, with D perhaps matching TRBD1 (5 bases). Germline V gene data show CDR1 as SGHVS and CDR2 as FQNEAQ. The CDR3 is 12 residues long. The V gene lost 5 bases and the J gene lost 4 bases, with 8 bases spanning the gap. CDR3 nucleotides: TGTGCCAGCAGCAGGGGTCCCTATGGCTACACCTTC. It yields the protein CASSRGPYGYTF.

In this sample, this clone turned up once. The chain carries TRBV2 and TRBJ1-6; 9 nucleotides match TRBD1. Germline-derived CDR1 and CDR2 are SNHLY and FYNNEI. The CDR3 is made up of 15 amino acids. The ends lost 2 bases at V and 11 bases at J; junction bases unmatched: 7. CDR3 loop: CASSESGQGSTPLHF. The CDR3 nucleotides are TGTGCCAGCAGTGAATCCGGACAGGGGAGTACACCCCTCCACTTT. The entire variable domain, with the rest obtained from reference TRBV2 and TRBJ1-6, is as follows: EPEVTQTPSHQVTQMGQEVILRCVPISNHLYFYWYRQILGQKVEFLVSFYNNEISEKSEIFDDQFSVERPDGSNFTLKIRSTKLEDSAMYFCASSESGQGSTPLHFGNGTRLTVT.

This clone was recorded only once. The rearrangement uses TRBV13 and TRBJ1-4; 7 positions agree with TRBD1. The CDR3 sequence is 14 residues long. Trimming at V came to 3 bases and at J to 8 bases, leaving 6 bases not matched to a gene. From germline, CDR1 is PRHDT and CDR2 FYEKMQ (reference sequence). The CDR3 reads CASSFGTALEKLFF. The CDR3 DNA is TGTGCCAGCAGCTTCGGGACAGCTTTAGAAAAACTGTTTTTT.

This chain joins TRBV29-1 and TRBJ2-1, with TRBD2 matching over 11 bases. This CDR3 comprises 18 residues. The V gene end was trimmed by 4 bases and the J gene end by 1 base; junction bases not matched to a gene: 12. In germline, CDR1 is SQVTM, CDR2 ANQGSEA. In nucleotides, the CDR3 is TGCAGCGTTGTCACAACCTCTAGCGGGAGGCTATCCTACAATGAGCAGTTCTTC. It yields the protein CSVVTTSSGRLSYNEQFF.